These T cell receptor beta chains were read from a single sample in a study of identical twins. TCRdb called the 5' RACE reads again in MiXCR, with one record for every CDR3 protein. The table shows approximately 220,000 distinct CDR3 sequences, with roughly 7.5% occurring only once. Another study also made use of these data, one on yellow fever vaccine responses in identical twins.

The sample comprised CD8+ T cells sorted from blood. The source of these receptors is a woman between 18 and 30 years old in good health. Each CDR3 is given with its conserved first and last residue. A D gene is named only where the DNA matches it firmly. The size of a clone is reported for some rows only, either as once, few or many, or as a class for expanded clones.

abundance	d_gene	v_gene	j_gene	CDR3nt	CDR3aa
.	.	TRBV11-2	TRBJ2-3	TGTGCCAGCAGCTTAGTCTACAGGGAGGTATACACAGATACGCAGTATTTT	CASSLVYREVYTDTQYF
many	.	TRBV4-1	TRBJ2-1	TGCGCCAGCAGCCTACTATCTCAGGGAGGTAGTAATGAGCAGTTCTTC	CASSLLSQGGSNEQFF
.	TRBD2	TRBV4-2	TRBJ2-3	TGTGCCAGCAGCCAAGATCTGCGCGGGGGGGTGACAGATACGCAGTATTTT	CASSQDLRGGVTDTQYF
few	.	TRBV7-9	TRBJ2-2	TGTGCCAGCAGCTCCGACTCTCTCACCGGGGAGCTGTTTTTT	CASSSDSLTGELFF
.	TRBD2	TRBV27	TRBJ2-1	TGTGCCAGCAGTTTCCCCCCCGGGGGTAGCGGGGGGTCCTACAATGAGCAGTTCTTC	CASSFPPGGSGGSYNEQFF
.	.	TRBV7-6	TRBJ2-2	TGTGCCAGCAGCTCCGGTAGCCGGACCTCCCCTATGAACACCGGGGAGCTGTTTTTT	CASSSGSRTSPMNTGELFF
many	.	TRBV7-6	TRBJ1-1	TGTGCCAGCAGCTTAACAAGGACGTCCGGATCGAACACTGAAGCTTTCTTT	CASSLTRTSGSNTEAFF
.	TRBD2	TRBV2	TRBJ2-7	TGTGCCACCCTGGGACTAGCGGGAGCGGATTACGAGCAGTACTTC	CATLGLAGADYEQYF
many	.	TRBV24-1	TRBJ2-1	TGTGCCACCAGTGATTTGGAATGGGATGAGCAGTTCTTC	CATSDLEWDEQFF
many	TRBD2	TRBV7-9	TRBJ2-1	TGTGCCAGCAGCCCCGGGACTAGCGGCAATGAGCAGTTCTTC	CASSPGTSGNEQFF
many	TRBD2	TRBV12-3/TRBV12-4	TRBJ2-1	TGTGCCAGCAGTCCCCGAGGACTAGCGGGTTTATACAATGAGCAGTTCTTC	CASSPRGLAGLYNEQFF
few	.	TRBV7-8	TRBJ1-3	TGTGCCAGCAGCTCCGAGGGCAGTGTTGGGTATGAAGTAAACACCATATATTTT	CASSSEGSVGYEVNTIYF
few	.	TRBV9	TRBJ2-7	TGTGCCAGCAGCCCCGGACAGACGAGCTCCTACGAGCAGTACTTC	CASSPGQTSSYEQYF
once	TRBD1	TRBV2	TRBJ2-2	TGTGCCAGCAGGGACAGGCCCCAGACCGGGGAGCTGTTTTTT	CASRDRPQTGELFF
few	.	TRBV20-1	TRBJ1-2	TGCAGTGCTAGAGAGGCGGATGTGGGCTACACCTTC	CSAREADVGYTF
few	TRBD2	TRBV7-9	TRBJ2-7	TGTGCCAGCAGCTTAGATTCCTCGGGAGGGCGAGGAGACGAGCAGTACTTC	CASSLDSSGGRGDEQYF
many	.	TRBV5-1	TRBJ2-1	TGCGCCAGCAGCTCTCAGGGGAATGAGCAGTTCTTC	CASSSQGNEQFF
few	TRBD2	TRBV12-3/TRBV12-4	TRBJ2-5	TGTGCCAGCAGGGGACTAGCGGGACCAGAGACCCAGTACTTC	CASRGLAGPETQYF